This T cell receptor beta chain was identified in a study of a mutant IDH1 vaccine in newly diagnosed glioma. Study-level background: Standard pretreatment was either radiotherapy, temozolomide, or, for most, radiochemotherapy with temozolomide.

The CDR3 sequence is 14 residues long. Looked up from germline, CDR1 is LNHDA and CDR2 is SQIVND (reference sequence). V trimming: 6 bases; J trimming: 5 bases; junction bases outside the gene matches: 6. Libraries were prepared by immunoSEQ multiplex PCR; TCRdb keeps only in-frame clonotypes and omits some of them. The sample has tens of thousands of clones, 85% to 95% seen once. As for time point: week 35, safety follow-up. Doses consisted of 300 ug of mutant IDH1 20-mer peptide each, paired with topical imiquimod. As concerns this clone: What it binds is not known.

This rearrangement joins TRBV19 to TRBJ1-5, with 8 bases matching TRBD1. This sample comprised PBMCs, obtained from a glioma patient whose treatment included an IDH1 peptide vaccine. This sequence was found in a man aged 50-59 years with glioma. The CDR3 sequence: CASRRGQGDQPQHF. CDR3 bases: TGTGCCAGTAGAAGAGGACAGGGCGATCAGCCCCAGCATTTT.